These 2 T cell receptor beta chains share one sample of origin, sequenced in a study of blood T cell repertoires in COVID-19. The protocol was immunoSEQ multiplex PCR, while the TCRdb copy is restricted to in-frame clones and leaves out a portion. Of approximately 140,000 clones listed, approximately 89% are singletons. Sequencing used peripheral blood. Source of these receptors: a human donor in a cohort sampled during active COVID-19.

The genes are TRBV25-1 and TRBJ1-2, with no clear D. Germline CDR1 reads MGHDK; CDR2 reads SYGVNS. Deletions cut 3 bases from V and 9 bases from J, with 5 bases between. The CDR3 consists of 10 residues. CDR3 nucleotides: TGTGCCAGCAGTGATGCGAGCTACACCTTC. Residues: CASSDASYTF.

CDR3 loop: CASSVSSSTDTQYF. The CDR3 DNA reads TGTGCCAGCAGCGTAAGCTCTAGCACAGATACGCAGTATTTT. The chain links TRBV9 to TRBJ2-3; D uncertain. V lost 1 base to trimming and J lost 0 bases, with 6 bases between them. The germline CDR1 and CDR2 sequences are SGDLS and YYNGEE. This CDR3 contains 14 residues.